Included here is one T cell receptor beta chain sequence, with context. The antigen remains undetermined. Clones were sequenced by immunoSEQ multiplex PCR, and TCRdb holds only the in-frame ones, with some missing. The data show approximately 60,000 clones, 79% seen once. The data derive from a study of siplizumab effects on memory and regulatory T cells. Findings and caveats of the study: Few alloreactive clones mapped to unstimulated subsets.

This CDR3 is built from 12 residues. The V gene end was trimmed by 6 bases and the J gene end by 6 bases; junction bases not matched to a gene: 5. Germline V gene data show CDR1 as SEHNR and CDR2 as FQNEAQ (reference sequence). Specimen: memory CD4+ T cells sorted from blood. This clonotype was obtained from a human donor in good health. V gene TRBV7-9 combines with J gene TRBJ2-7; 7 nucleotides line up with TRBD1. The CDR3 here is CASRGQVGEQYF. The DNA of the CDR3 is TGTGCCAGCAGAGGACAGGTTGGCGAGCAGTACTTC.